A few counts support the clone carrying this T cell receptor (beta chain). Each donor was a Caucasian adult residing in Nashville, Tennessee. Germline V CDR1 and CDR2: ENHRY, SYGVKD. V was pared by 7 bases and J by 4 bases, with 16 bases of the junction left unmatched. The CDR3 is 17 amino acids. These data originate in a study of shared clonotypes between healthy human individuals. Assay: immunoSEQ multiplex PCR; the TCRdb copy retains only in-frame clones and omits some. The sample yields fewer than 550,000 clones, about 75% seen once. The receptor comes from a woman in her thirties or forties in good health. Some clones in this sample may be carry-over from other donors' samples. Sequenced: PBMCs. The chain has TRBV10-3 and TRBJ2-7; 10 positions agree with TRBD2. The CDR3 bases are TGTGCCATCAAGTCGGGCTTGGTTAGCGGGAGGACGTACGAGCAGTACTTC. Amino acids: CAIKSGLVSGRTYEQYF.